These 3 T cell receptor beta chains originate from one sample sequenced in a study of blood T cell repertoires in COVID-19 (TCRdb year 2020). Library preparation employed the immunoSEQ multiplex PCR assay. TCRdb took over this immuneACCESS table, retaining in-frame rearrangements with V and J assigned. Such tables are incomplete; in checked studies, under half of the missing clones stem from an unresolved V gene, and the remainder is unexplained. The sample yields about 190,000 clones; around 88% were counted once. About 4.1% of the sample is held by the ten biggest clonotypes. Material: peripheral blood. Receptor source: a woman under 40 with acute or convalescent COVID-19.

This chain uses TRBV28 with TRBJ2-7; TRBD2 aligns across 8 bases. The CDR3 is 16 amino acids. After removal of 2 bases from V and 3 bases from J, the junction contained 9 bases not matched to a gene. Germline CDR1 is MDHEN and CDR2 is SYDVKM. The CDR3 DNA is TGTGCCAGCAGTTTAACTGGACTAGCTTATAACTACGAGCAGTACTTC. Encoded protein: CASSLTGLAYNYEQYF.

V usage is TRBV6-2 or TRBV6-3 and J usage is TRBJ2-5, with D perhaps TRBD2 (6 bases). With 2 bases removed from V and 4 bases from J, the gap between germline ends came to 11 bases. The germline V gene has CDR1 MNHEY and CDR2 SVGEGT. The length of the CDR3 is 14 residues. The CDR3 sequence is CASSYRREAETQYF. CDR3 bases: TGTGCCAGCAGTTACCGAAGGGAGGCAGAGACCCAGTACTTC.

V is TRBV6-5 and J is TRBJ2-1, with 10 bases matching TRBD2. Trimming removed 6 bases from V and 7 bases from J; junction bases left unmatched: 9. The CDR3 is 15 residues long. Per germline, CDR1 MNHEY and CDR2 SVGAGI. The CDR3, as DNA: TGTGCCAGCAGCCTCGGGACTAGCGTTATAAATGAGCAGTTCTTC. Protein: CASSLGTSVINEQFF.